The TCR beta chain described here comes from a study of neurological immune-mediated disorders. This clonotype is medium-sized within its sample. The making of cDNA relied on 5'RACE with 10-nucleotide random UMIs. TCRdb processed the 5' RACE reads anew with MiXCR; each CDR3 protein has one entry. The table lists fewer than 40,000 distinct CDR3 sequences, roughly 4.4% of them singletons. The CDR3 length is 13 residues. Between the trimmed V and J ends, which lost 2 bases and 6 bases, there was a span of 11 bases. CDR1 is SGHRS and CDR2 is YFSETQ in the germline V gene. The clonotype originates from a young man in good health. The chain couples TRBV5-1 to TRBJ1-2, with D tentatively TRBD1 (6 bases). Sequencing used PBMCs. The CDR3 sequence is CASSFGDKNGYTF. CDR3 DNA: TGCGCCAGCAGCTTCGGGGACAAAAATGGCTACACCTTC.